This entry lists 28 T cell receptor beta chains sequenced from one sample in a study of type 1 regulatory T cells. Their cognate antigens are unknown. In TCRdb, the reads were re-called with MiXCR into one record per CDR3 protein. Of roughly 67,000 distinct CDR3 sequences listed, around 63% were seen once; the top ten hold 7.6%. The specimen sequenced was cultured T cells, either the whole culture or a sorted T cell fraction (not recorded which). This sample's subset: Tr1-enriched cell product generated in vitro against host alloantigens. The source of these receptors is a human donor in good health.

The chain is built from TRBV10-2 and TRBJ2-3; a weak D match, TRBD2 (6 bases). CDR3 size: 14 residues. With 7 bases removed from V and 4 bases from J, the gap between germline ends came to 15 bases. Looked up from germline, CDR1 is WSHSY and CDR2 is SAAADI. The CDR3 nucleotides are TGCGCCAGCAAAGAGGGAGGCAGCCCAGATACGCAGTATTTT. Amino acids: CASKEGGSPDTQYF.

V usage is TRBV18 and J usage is TRBJ2-5; D gene ambiguous. From germline, CDR1 is KGHSH and CDR2 LQKENI. CDR3 length equals 11 residues. Trimming left V 8 bases short and J 2 bases short, with 6 bases between. Here the CDR3 reads CASEAQETQYF. Here the CDR3 DNA reads TGTGCCAGCGAGGCACAAGAGACCCAGTACTTC.

The table lists this clonotype with a count of one. The V and J genes are TRBV6-2 or TRBV6-3 and TRBJ1-5; D uncertain. The CDR3 sequence is 13 residues long. V lost 2 bases and J 7 bases, leaving 9 bases between the germline ends. From germline, CDR1 is MNHEY and CDR2 SVGEGT. The CDR3 DNA reads as TGTGCCAGCAGTTACCTGACAAGGCAGCCCCAGCATTTT. This sequence encodes CASSYLTRQPQHF.

The chain has TRBV29-1 and TRBJ2-1, with 7 bases aligning to TRBD2. The CDR3 length is 15 residues. Germline V gene sequence: CDR1 SQVTM, CDR2 ANQGSEA. V shed 4 bases and J 3 bases; nucleotides not matched to a gene: 9. The CDR3 loop is CSVGGGEGLYNEQFF. CDR3 DNA sequence: TGCAGCGTTGGGGGAGGGGAGGGCCTCTACAATGAGCAGTTCTTC.

The count of this clonotype is one. The V gene is TRBV7-6, the J gene TRBJ2-1; TRBD1 aligns across 12 bases. The CDR3 is made up of 15 amino acids. V was pared by 4 bases and J by 9 bases, with 7 bases of the junction left unmatched. Per germline, CDR1 SGHVS and CDR2 FNYEAQ. The CDR3 nucleotides are TGTGCCAGCAGCTCCCCCGGGACAGGGGGCGGTGAGCAGTTCTTC. Protein: CASSSPGTGGGEQFF.

This rearrangement joins TRBV18 to TRBJ2-4; TRBD1 is a possible D gene (6 bases). V lost 2 bases, J lost 3 bases, and 14 bases lay in between. This CDR3 spans 16 amino acids. Germline loops: CDR1 KGHSH, CDR2 LQKENI. The CDR3 DNA is TGTGCCAGCTCACCAGCAGGGGTGGTCGTCAAAAACATTCAGTACTTC. This gives the protein CASSPAGVVVKNIQYF.

Here the CDR3 DNA reads TGTGCCAGCAGCTTACAGGCGTTAGCCAAAAACATTCAGTACTTC. The encoded protein is CASSLQALAKNIQYF. This sequence joins TRBV7-8 and TRBJ2-4; no firm D call. CDR1 and CDR2 (germline): SGHVS, FQNEAQ. This CDR3 spans 15 amino acids. Trimming shortened V by 2 bases and J by 0 bases, and 8 bases separated the two germline ends.

This clonotype was observed a single time. The chain couples TRBV7-8 to TRBJ2-3, with D possibly being TRBD2 (5 bases). Germline CDR1 SGHVS, CDR2 FQNEAQ. The CDR3 sequence is 14 residues long. V lost 1 base, J lost 4 bases, and 9 bases lay in between. This chain's CDR3 is CASSLGWESDTQYF. In DNA form, the CDR3 reads TGTGCCAGCAGCTTAGGTTGGGAGTCAGATACGCAGTATTTT.

The chain joins TRBV12-3 or TRBV12-4 to TRBJ2-1; D possibly corresponds to TRBD2 (6 bases). This CDR3 region has 15 residues. V was shortened by 2 bases and J by 4 bases, with 12 bases between the two germline ends. CDR3 in DNA: TGTGCCAGCAGTTTATTAGGAGGGCCGTACAATGAGCAGTTCTTC. Translation gives CASSLLGGPYNEQFF.

The genes are TRBV5-1 and TRBJ1-1; a weak D match, TRBD1 (5 bases). CDR3 length equals 14 residues. The V and J ends lost 0 bases and 0 bases respectively, with 6 bases between them. Germline loops: CDR1 SGHRS, CDR2 YFSETQ. The CDR3 here is CASSLEGVNTEAFF. The CDR3 region has the DNA TGCGCCAGCAGCTTGGAAGGGGTGAACACTGAAGCTTTCTTT.

V and J are TRBV7-2 and TRBJ1-2, with TRBD1 as a possible D gene (5 bases). The CDR3 is 13 amino acids. V was clipped by 5 bases and J by 3 bases, with 10 bases between them. The germline CDR1 and CDR2 sequences are SGHTA and FQGNSA. CDR3 region: CASSPGRDYGYTF. The CDR3 region has the DNA TGTGCCAGCAGCCCAGGGCGGGACTATGGCTACACCTTC.

The gene calls are TRBV14 and TRBJ2-4; TRBD1 aligns across 8 bases. The V and J ends lost 4 bases and 2 bases, in that order; junction bases with no gene match: 7. Germline lookup yields CDR1 SGHDN and CDR2 FVKESK. This CDR3 has 16 residues. This CDR3 is CASSPTQGASKNIQYF. The CDR3 DNA sequence: TGTGCCAGCAGCCCTACCCAGGGGGCATCCAAAAACATTCAGTACTTC.

The J gene is TRBJ2-1, the V gene TRBV6-5, with 11 bases lining up with TRBD2. This CDR3 is built from 16 residues. The germline V gene encodes CDR1 MNHEY and CDR2 SVGAGI. V lost 5 bases and J lost 3; bases outside the gene matches: 6. The CDR3: CASSTSGLAVYNEQFF. Written as DNA, the CDR3 is TGTGCCAGCAGTACCTCGGGACTAGCGGTCTACAATGAGCAGTTCTTC.

The CDR3 region is CATSATRQTSGTGELFF. For the CDR3, the DNA is TGTGCCACCAGTGCCACCCGACAGACTTCGGGCACCGGGGAGCTGTTTTTT. This sequence joins TRBV24-1 and TRBJ2-2, with D possibly being TRBD1 (5 bases). CDR1 and CDR2 from the germline V gene are KGHDR and SFDVKD. This CDR3 comprises 17 residues. The ends were cut back, 5 bases at V and 4 bases at J, with 19 bases in the middle.

This clonotype turned up a few times. This rearrangement joins TRBV6-1 to TRBJ2-5; 9 nucleotides agree with TRBD1. Germline CDR1 and CDR2: MNHNS and SASEGT. Unmatched junction bases numbered 10, after V lost 5 bases and J lost 9 bases. The CDR3 sequence is 14 residues long. The CDR3 bases are TGTGCCAGCAGTCAACAGGGGGCAAGTGAGGCCCAGTACTTC. Translated, it gives CASSQQGASEAQYF.

Only one count was recorded for this clonotype. The rearrangement links TRBV7-3 to TRBJ2-1; 9 bases line up with TRBD2. In germline, CDR1 is SGHTA, CDR2 FQGTGA. This CDR3 is built from 15 residues. J gave up 6 bases and V 5 bases, and 8 bases lay outside the gene matches. CDR3 sequence: CASSLFLAGSNEQFF. The CDR3 DNA follows: TGTGCCAGCAGCCTGTTTCTAGCGGGAAGCAATGAGCAGTTCTTC.

There are a few counts of this clonotype. V usage is TRBV7-9 and J usage is TRBJ2-3; D is uncertain. Germline V gene sequence: CDR1 SEHNR, CDR2 FQNEAQ (reference sequence). The CDR3 is 15 residues long. Between the trimmed V and J ends, which lost 0 bases and 5 bases, there was a span of 12 bases. This chain's CDR3 is CASSLAAPMGDTQYF. Written as DNA, the CDR3 is TGTGCCAGCAGCTTAGCTGCACCGATGGGAGATACGCAGTATTTT. The full variable domain, completed using reference TRBV7-9 and TRBJ2-3, is DTGVSQNPRHKITKRGQNVTFRCDPISEHNRLYWYRQTLGQGPEFLTYFQNEAQLEKSRLLSDRFSAERPKGSFSTLEIQRTEQGDSAMYLCASSLAAPMGDTQYFGPGTRLTVL.

This clonotype was counted between two and nine times. DNA for the CDR3: TGTGCCAGCAGCCCCCCGGGCAGGGGATCGGGGCAGTACTTC. Amino acid sequence: CASSPPGRGSGQYF. The chain has TRBV7-9 and TRBJ2-7; a weak D match, TRBD1 (6 bases). V lost 5 bases and J lost 9, with 20 bases in between. The V gene's germline CDR1 is SEHNR and CDR2 FQNEAQ (reference sequence). The CDR3 totals 14 residues.

The V and J genes are TRBV9 and TRBJ2-1, with 7 bases that match TRBD2. Germline CDR1 and CDR2: SGDLS and YYNGEE. The CDR3 spans 16 residues. Trimming at V came to 0 bases and at J to 3 bases, leaving 6 bases not matched to a gene. The CDR3 sequence: CASSVDPASGYNEQFF. CDR3 bases: TGTGCCAGCAGCGTAGATCCCGCTAGCGGCTACAATGAGCAGTTCTTC.

The chain employs TRBV10-3 and TRBJ2-2, with 7 bases matching TRBD1. From germline, CDR1 is ENHRY and CDR2 SYGVKD. CDR3 size: 14 residues. Trimming at V came to 6 bases and at J to 6 bases, leaving 7 bases not matched to a gene. The CDR3 coding sequence is TGTGCCATCAGCGGACAGGTTGACTCCGGGGAGCTGTTTTTT. Translating gives CAISGQVDSGELFF.

This chain links TRBV6-2 or TRBV6-3 with TRBJ1-1; D may be TRBD1 (6 bases). This CDR3 is built from 15 residues. Trimming took 6 bases from V and 1 from J, leaving 15 bases between them. Germline-derived CDR1 and CDR2 are MNHEY and SVGEGT. The CDR3 loop reads CASRAWDTRNTEAFF. CDR3 DNA: TGTGCCAGCAGAGCCTGGGACACCAGGAACACTGAAGCTTTCTTT.

The rearrangement uses TRBV16 and TRBJ2-5, with 8 nucleotides matching TRBD1. Germline V gene sequence: CDR1 KGHSY, CDR2 FQNENV. The CDR3 is made up of 17 amino acids. The V segment lost 1 base and the J segment 4 bases; nucleotides outside the gene matches: 11. CDR3 loop: CASSQLRPGQGGETQYF. The CDR3 DNA follows: TGTGCCAGCAGCCAATTAAGGCCCGGACAGGGTGGAGAGACCCAGTACTTC. Using reference TRBV16 and TRBJ2-5 for the parts outside the CDR3, the full variable domain is GEEVAQTPKHLVRGEGQKAKLYCAPIKGHSYVFWYQQVLKNEFKFLISFQNENVFDETGMPKERFSAKCLPNSPCSLEIQATKLEDSAVYFCASSQLRPGQGGETQYFGPGTRLLVL.

This clonotype was picked up one time. The chain couples TRBV20-1 to TRBJ2-5; 7 nucleotides agree with TRBD1. Germline CDR1 and CDR2: DFQATT and SNEGSKA (reference sequence). V trimming: 6 bases; J trimming: 4 bases; junction bases outside the gene matches: 8. CDR3 length: 13 amino acids. CDR3 region: CSANDRVRETQYF. The CDR3 DNA follows: TGCAGTGCCAATGACAGGGTCCGAGAGACCCAGTACTTC.

The V and J genes are TRBV3-1 and TRBJ2-3, with D unresolved. Trimming stripped 2 bases from V and 1 base from J, with 13 bases between. CDR1 is LGHDT and CDR2 is YNNKEL in the germline V gene (reference sequence). The CDR3 covers 16 residues. As DNA, the CDR3 is TGTGCCAGCAGCCAACCACAGCTCTGGGGCACAGATACGCAGTATTTT. Translation: CASSQPQLWGTDTQYF.

As for this clonotype: The CDR3 ends on some other residue instead of the conserved phenylalanine or tryptophan, so this is likely a read error. The rearrangement links TRBV20-1 to TRBJ2-3; unclear D gene. V was pared by 0 bases and J by 5 bases, with 12 bases between. This CDR3 contains 14 residues. The germline CDR1 and CDR2 sequences are DFQATT and SNEGSKA (reference sequence). CDR3 protein: CSARDPDGKDTQYS. CDR3 nucleotides: TGCAGTGCTAGAGACCCGGACGGTAAAGATACGCAGTATTCT.

This clonotype has just a few counts. The rearrangement uses TRBV20-1 and TRBJ1-2; TRBD1 aligns across 12 bases. The CDR3 is 15 residues long. Germline assignment: CDR1 DFQATT and CDR2 SNEGSKA (reference sequence). J lost 2 bases, V lost 5 bases, and 6 bases had no gene match. The CDR3 DNA reads TGCAGTGCTTCACAAGGGACAGGGGGCAACTATGGCTACACCTTC. Translation gives CSASQGTGGNYGYTF.

The chain couples TRBV27 to TRBJ2-6; D perhaps matches TRBD1 (6 bases). This CDR3 is built from 17 residues. Germline values: CDR1 MNHEY, CDR2 SMNVEV (reference sequence). With 4 bases removed from V and 0 bases from J, the gap between germline ends came to 13 bases. DNA for the CDR3: TGTGCCAGCAGTTCCCCTGGGGGCGGCTCTGGGGCCAACGTCCTGACTTTC. Encoded protein: CASSSPGGGSGANVLTF. Variable domain in full (rest from reference TRBV27 and TRBJ2-6): EAQVTQNPRYLITVTGKKLTVTCSQNMNHEYMSWYRQDPGLGLRQIYYSMNVEVTDKGDVPEGYKVSRKEKRNFPLILESPSPNQTSLYFCASSSPGGGSGANVLTFGAGSRLTVL.

The chain uses TRBV20-1 and TRBJ2-1, with D perhaps TRBD2 (6 bases). Trimming removed 3 bases at V and 8 bases at J, with 17 bases between. CDR1 is DFQATT and CDR2 is SNEGSKA in the germline V gene (reference sequence). CDR3 size: 14 residues. Here the CDR3 reads CSASSAGSSDEQFF. CDR3 nucleotide sequence: TGCAGTGCTAGTTCAGCGGGTTCCAGCGATGAGCAGTTCTTC.